This TCR beta chain derives from a study of siplizumab effects on memory and regulatory T cells. Study-wide context: Mixed lymphocyte reactions came in pairs, receiving siplizumab at roughly 0.9 ug/mL or receiving no drug. Study conclusions and caveats: Of the alloreactive clones, only a minor fraction mapped to unstimulated subsets.

Turning to this clone: Its cognate antigen is unknown.

Repertoires were generated with immunoSEQ multiplex PCR, while TCRdb's copy carries only in-frame clones and drops some. The table has roughly 7,100 clones, about a third seen once; the top ten hold roughly 15%. The mixed lymphocyte reaction cells were held in coculture (37°C) for around six days. Per germline, CDR1 MDHEN and CDR2 SYDVKM. Deletions cut 3 bases from V and 4 bases from J, with 4 bases between. The CDR3 is made up of 11 amino acids. The clonotype was recovered from a human donor in good health; the cells came from an allogeneic mixed lymphocyte reaction. This chain links TRBV28 with TRBJ2-7; D remains ambiguous. The specimen was CFSE-low (dividing) CD8+ T cells sorted from an allogeneic mixed lymphocyte reaction. As DNA, the CDR3 is TGTGCCAGCAGTTTCTGGTACGAGCAGTACTTC. Protein sequence: CASSFWYEQYF.